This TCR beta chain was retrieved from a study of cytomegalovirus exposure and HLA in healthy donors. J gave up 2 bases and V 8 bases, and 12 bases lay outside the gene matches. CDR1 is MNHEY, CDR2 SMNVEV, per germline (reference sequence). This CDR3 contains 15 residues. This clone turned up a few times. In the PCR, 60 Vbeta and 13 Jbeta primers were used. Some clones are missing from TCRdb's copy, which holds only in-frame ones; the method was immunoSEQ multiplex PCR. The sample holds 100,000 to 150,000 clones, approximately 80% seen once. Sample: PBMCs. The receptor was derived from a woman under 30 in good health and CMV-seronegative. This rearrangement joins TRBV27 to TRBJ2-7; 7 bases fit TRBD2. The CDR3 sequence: CASERDLPPAYEQYF. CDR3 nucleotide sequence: TGTGCCAGCGAGCGGGACCTACCCCCGGCCTACGAGCAGTACTTC.